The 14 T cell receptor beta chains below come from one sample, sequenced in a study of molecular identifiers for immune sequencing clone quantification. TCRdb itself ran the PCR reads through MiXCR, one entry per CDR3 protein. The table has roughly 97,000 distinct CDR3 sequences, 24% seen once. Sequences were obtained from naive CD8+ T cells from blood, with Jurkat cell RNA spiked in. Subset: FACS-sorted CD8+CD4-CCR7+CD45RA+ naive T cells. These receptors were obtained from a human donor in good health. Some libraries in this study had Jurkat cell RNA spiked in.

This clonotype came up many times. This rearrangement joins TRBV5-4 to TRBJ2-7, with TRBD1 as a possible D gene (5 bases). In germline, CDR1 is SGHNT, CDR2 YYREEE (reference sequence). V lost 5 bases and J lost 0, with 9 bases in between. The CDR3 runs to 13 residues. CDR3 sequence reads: CASSLDNSYEQYF. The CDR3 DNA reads TGTGCCAGCAGTCTGGACAACTCCTACGAGCAGTACTTC.

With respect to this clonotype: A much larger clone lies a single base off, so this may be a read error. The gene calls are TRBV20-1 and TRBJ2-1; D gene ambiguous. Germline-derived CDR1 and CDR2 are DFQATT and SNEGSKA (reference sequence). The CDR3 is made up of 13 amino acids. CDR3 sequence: CSAHWNFYNAQFF. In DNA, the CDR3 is TGCAGTGCTCACTGGAACTTCTACAATGCGCAGTTCTTC.

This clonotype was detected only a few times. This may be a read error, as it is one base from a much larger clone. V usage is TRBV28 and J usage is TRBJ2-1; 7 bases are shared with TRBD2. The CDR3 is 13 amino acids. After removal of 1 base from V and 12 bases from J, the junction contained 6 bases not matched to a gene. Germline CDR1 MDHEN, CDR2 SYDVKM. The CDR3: CASSLYGGDGQFF. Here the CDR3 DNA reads TGTGCCAGCAGTTTATATGGGGGGGATGGGCAGTTCTTC.

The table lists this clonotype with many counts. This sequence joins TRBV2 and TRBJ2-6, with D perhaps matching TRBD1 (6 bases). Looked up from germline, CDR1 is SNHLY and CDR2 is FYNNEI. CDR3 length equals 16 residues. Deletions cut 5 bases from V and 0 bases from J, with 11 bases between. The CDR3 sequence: CASSTGPPSGANVLTF. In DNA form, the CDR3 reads TGTGCCAGCAGTACAGGGCCCCCCTCTGGGGCCAACGTCCTGACTTTC.

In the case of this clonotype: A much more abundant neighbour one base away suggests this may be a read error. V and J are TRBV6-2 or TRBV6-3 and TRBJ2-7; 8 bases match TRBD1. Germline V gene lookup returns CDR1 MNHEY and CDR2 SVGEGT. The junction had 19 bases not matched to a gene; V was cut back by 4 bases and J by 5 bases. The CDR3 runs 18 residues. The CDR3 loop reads CASSFSVLGQGARNEQYF. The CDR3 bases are TGTGCCAGCAGTTTCTCGGTTCTAGGACAGGGAGCTCGCAACGAGCAGTACTTC.

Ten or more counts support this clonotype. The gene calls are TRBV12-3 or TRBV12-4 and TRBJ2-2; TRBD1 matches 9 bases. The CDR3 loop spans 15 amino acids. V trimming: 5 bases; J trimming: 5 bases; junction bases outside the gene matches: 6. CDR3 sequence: CASSPGTGMTGELFF. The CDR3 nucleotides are TGTGCCAGCAGTCCCGGGACAGGGATGACCGGGGAGCTGTTTTTT.

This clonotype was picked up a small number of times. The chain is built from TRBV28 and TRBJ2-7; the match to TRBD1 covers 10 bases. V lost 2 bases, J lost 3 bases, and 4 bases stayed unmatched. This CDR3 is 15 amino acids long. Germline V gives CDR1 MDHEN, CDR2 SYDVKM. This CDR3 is CASSLHRDRGYEQYF. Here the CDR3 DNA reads TGTGCCAGCAGTTTACATCGGGACAGGGGCTACGAGCAGTACTTC.

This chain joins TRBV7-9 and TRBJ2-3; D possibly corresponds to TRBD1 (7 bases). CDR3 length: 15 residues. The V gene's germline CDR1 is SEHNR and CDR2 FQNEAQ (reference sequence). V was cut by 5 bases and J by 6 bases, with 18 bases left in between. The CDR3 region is CASSGWGRGEDTQYF. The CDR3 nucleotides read TGTGCCAGCAGCGGTTGGGGCAGGGGGGAGGATACGCAGTATTTT.

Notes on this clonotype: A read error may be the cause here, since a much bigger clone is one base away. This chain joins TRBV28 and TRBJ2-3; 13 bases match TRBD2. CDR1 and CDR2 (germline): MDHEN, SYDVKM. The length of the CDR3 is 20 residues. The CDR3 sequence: CTSSLGWTSGRILDTDTQYF. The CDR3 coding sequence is TGTACCAGCAGTTTAGGCTGGACTAGCGGGAGAATATTGGACACAGATACGCAGTATTTT.

In DNA, the CDR3 is TGTGCCAGCAGCCAGAGGACTAGCGGGAGCTACAATGAGCAGTTCTTC. Translating it yields CASSQRTSGSYNEQFF. This chain connects TRBV3-1 to TRBJ2-1; 13 positions agree with TRBD2. This CDR3 has 16 residues. J gave up 3 bases and V 3 bases, and 2 bases lay outside the gene matches. Germline CDR1 and CDR2: LGHDT and YNNKEL (reference sequence).

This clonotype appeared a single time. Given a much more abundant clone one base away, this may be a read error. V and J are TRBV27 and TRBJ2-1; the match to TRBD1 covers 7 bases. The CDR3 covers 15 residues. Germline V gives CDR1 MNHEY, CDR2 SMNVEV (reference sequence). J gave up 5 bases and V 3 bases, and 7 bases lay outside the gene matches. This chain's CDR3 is CASSLGQRAHNEQFF. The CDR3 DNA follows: TGTGCCAGCAGTTTGGGACAGAGGGCCCACAATGAGCAGTTCTTC.

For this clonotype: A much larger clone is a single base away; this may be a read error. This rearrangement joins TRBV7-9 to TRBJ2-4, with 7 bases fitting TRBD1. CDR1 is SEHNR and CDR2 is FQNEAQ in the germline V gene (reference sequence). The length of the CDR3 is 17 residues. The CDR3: CASSVRDSHLAINIQYF. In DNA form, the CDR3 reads TGTGCCAGCAGCGTCCGGGACAGTCATCTAGCCATAAACATTCAGTACTTC. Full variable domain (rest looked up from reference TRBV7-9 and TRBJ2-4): DTGVSQNPRHKITKRGQNVTFRCDPISEHNRLYWYRQTLGQGPEFLTYFQNEAQLEKSRLLSDRFSAERPKGSFSTLEIQRTEQGDSAMYLCASSVRDSHLAINIQYFGAGTRLSVL.

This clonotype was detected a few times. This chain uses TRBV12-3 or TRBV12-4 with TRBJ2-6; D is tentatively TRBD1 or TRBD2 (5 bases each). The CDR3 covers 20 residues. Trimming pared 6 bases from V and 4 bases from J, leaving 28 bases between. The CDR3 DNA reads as TGTGCCAGCAGGTCCCCGGGCGGGTTTTTCGGGGCAACCGGGGCCAACGTCCTGACTTTC. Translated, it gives CASRSPGGFFGATGANVLTF.

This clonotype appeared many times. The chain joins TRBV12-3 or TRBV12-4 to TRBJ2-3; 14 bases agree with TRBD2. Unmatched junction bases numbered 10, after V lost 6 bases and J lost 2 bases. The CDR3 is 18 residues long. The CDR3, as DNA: TGTGCCAGCAGCCAAACCGGGACTAGCGGGGGCTTCACAGATACGCAGTATTTT. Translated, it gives CASSQTGTSGGFTDTQYF.